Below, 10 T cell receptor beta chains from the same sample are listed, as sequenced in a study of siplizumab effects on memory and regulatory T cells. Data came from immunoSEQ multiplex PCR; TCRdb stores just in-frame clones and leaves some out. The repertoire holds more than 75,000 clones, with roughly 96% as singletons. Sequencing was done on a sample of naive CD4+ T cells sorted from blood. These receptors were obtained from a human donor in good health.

This chain's CDR3 is CASTRQGVYNSPLHF. As DNA, the CDR3 is TGTGCCAGCACCCGACAGGGGGTTTATAATTCACCCCTCCACTTT. This chain connects TRBV28 to TRBJ1-6, with TRBD1 identical over 9 bases. The CDR3 covers 15 residues. The V and J ends lost 7 bases and 4 bases, in that order; junction bases with no gene match: 5. The germline V gene has CDR1 MDHEN and CDR2 SYDVKM.

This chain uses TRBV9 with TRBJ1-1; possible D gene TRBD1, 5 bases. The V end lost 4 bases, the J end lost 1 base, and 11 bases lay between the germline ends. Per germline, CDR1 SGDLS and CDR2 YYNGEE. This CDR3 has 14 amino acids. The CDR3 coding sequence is TGTGCCAGCAGCCCCAGGGTAGGGAACACTGAAGCTTTCTTT. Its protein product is CASSPRVGNTEAFF.

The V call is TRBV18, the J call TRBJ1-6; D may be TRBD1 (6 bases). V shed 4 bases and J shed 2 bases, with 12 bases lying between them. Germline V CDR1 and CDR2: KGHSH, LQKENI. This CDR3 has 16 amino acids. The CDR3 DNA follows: TGTGCCAGCTCACGTGACAGGTTGACCTATAATTCACCCCTCCACTTT. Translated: CASSRDRLTYNSPLHF.

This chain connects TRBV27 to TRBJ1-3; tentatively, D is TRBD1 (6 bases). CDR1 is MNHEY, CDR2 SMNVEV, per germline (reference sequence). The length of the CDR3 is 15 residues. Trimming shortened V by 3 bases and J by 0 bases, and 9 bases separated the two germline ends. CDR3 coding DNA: TGTGCCAGCAGTTTGACAGGCTCCTCTGGAAACACCATATATTTT. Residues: CASSLTGSSGNTIYF.

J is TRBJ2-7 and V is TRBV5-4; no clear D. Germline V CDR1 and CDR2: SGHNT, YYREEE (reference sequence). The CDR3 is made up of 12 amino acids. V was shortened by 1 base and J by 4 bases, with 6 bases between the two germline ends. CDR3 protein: CASSLMGYEQYF. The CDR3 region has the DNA TGTGCCAGCAGCTTGATGGGGTACGAGCAGTACTTC.

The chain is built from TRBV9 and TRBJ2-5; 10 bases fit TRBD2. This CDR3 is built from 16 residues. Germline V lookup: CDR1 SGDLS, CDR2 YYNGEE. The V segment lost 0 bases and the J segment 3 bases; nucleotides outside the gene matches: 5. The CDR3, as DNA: TGTGCCAGCAGCGTAGGAGTAGCGGGGGGCAAAGAGACCCAGTACTTC. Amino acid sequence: CASSVGVAGGKETQYF.

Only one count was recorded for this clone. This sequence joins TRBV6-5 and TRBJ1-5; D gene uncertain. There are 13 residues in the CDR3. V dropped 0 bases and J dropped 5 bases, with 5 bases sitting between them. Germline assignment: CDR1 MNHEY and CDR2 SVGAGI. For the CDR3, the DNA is TGTGCCAGCAGTTACTCGAGGGATCAGCCCCAGCATTTT. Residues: CASSYSRDQPQHF.

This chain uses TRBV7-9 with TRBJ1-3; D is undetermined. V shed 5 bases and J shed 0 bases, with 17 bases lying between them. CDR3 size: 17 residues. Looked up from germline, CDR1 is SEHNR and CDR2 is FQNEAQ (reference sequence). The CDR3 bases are TGTGCCAGCAGCCAACCACAGTCGACGGACTCTGGAAACACCATATATTTT. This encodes CASSQPQSTDSGNTIYF.

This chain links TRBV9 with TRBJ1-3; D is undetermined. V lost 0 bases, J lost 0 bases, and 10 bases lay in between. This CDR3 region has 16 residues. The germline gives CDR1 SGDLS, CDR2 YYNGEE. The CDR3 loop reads CASSVDIRSSGNTIYF. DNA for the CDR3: TGTGCCAGCAGCGTAGATATCAGAAGCTCTGGAAACACCATATATTTT. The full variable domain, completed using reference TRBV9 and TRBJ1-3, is DSGVTQTPKHLITATGQRVTLRCSPRSGDLSVYWYQQSLDQGLQFLIQYYNGEERAKGNILERFSAQQFPDLHSELNLSSLELGDSALYFCASSVDIRSSGNTIYFGEGSWLTVV.

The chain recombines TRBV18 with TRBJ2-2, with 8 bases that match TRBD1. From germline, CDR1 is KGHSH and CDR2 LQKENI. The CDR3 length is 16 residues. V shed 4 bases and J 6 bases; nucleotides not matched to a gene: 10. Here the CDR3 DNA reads TGTGCCAGCTCACTCACTTCAGGGGGCGTGCCCGGGGAGCTGTTTTTT. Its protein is CASSLTSGGVPGELFF.